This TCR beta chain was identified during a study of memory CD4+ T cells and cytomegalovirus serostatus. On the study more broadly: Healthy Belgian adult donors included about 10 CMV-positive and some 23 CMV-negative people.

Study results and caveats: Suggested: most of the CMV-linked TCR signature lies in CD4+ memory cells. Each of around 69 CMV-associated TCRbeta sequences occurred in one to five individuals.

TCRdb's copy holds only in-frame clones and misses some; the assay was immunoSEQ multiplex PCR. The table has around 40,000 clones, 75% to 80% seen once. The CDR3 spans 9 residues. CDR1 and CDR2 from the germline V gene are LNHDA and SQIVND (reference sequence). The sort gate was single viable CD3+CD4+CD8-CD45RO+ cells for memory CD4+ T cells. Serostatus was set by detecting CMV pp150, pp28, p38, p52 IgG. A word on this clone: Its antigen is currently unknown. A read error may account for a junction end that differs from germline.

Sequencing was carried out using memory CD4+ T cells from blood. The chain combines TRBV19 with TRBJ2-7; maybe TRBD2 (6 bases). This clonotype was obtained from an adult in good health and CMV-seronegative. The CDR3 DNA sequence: TGTGCCAGTTGGCAACGGGACTCATTC. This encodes CASWQRDSF.